This TCR beta chain derives from a study of blood T cell repertoires in COVID-19. Overall study context: The origin of the acute and convalescent COVID-19 samples was the United States, Italy and Spain.

The study assigned cohorts using participant-reported clinical history. In the original processing: For nucleated cells, counts were estimated from reference gene primer amplification. The data were produced by immunoSEQ multiplex PCR, yet TCRdb's version contains in-frame clones alone and is incomplete. V and J calls and clone size are those listed in that table; D and trimming were worked out from the DNA. The table records 250,000 or so clones, around nine tenths of them present only once. The sequence came from a woman aged 25 to 45 who had been exposed to COVID-19. The sequencing sample was made of PBMCs or T cells enriched from blood (not recorded which).

In DNA, the CDR3 is TGTGCCAGCAGTTTGGCCGGGACAACTGAAGCTTTCTTT. Protein: CASSLAGTTEAFF. J is TRBJ1-1 and V is TRBV12-3 or TRBV12-4, with TRBD1 as a possible D gene (6 bases). This CDR3 has 13 amino acids. Trimming took 3 bases from V and 5 from J, leaving 10 bases between them.